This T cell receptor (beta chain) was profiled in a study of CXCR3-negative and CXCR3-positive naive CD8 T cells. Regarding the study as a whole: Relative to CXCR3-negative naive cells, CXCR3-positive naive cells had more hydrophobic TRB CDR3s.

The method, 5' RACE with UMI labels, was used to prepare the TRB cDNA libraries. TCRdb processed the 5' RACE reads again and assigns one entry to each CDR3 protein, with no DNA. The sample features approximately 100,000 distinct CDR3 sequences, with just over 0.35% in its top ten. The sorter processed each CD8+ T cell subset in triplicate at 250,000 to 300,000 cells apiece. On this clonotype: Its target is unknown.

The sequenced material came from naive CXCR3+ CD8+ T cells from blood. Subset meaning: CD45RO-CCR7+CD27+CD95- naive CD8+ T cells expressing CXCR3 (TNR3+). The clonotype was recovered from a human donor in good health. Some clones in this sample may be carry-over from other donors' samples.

Here the CDR3 reads CASSLDPYEQYF. This sequence joins TRBV11-2 and TRBJ2-7. Germline V gene sequence: CDR1 SGHAT, CDR2 FQNNGV. CDR3 length equals 12 residues.